This T cell receptor (beta chain) was sequenced for a study of T cell responses to AZD1222 COVID-19 vaccine. The study's findings and limits: It should be noted that donors were predominantly white British and more often female, and clonal diversity was possibly underestimated.

TCRdb keeps only in-frame clones here, not all; method: immunoSEQ multiplex PCR. The data hold about 140,000 clones, with about 93% observed a single time. About this clone itself: Its cognate antigen is unknown.

Germline values: CDR1 SGHTA, CDR2 FQGNSA. The CDR3 has 14 residues. V lost 5 bases and J lost 6; bases outside the gene matches: 8. The chain has TRBV7-2 and TRBJ2-7, with TRBD2 matching 9 bases. The sample was peripheral blood, taken 28 days after the second AZD1222 dose. The sequence derives from an adult who received the AZD1222 COVID-19 vaccine. The CDR3, as DNA: TGTGCCAGCAGCCGCGGGGGGGTGAAGGGCGAGCAGTACTTC. This gives the protein CASSRGGVKGEQYF.